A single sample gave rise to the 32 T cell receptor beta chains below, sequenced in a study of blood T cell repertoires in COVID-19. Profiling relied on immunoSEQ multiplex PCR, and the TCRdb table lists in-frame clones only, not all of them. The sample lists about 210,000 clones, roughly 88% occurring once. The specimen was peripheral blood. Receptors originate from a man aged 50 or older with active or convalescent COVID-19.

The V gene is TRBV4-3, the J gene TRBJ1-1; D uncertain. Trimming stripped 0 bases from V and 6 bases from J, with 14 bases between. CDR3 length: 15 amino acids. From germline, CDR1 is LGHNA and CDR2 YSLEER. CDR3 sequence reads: CASSQEFSGEPEAFF. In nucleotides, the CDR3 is TGCGCCAGCAGCCAAGAATTTTCCGGGGAGCCTGAAGCTTTCTTT.

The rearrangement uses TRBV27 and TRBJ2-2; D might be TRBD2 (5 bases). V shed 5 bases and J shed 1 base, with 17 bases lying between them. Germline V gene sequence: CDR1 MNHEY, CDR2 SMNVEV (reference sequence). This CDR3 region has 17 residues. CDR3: CASSPARWGENTGELFF. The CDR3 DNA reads TGTGCCAGCAGTCCGGCCCGGTGGGGAGAGAACACCGGGGAGCTGTTTTTT.

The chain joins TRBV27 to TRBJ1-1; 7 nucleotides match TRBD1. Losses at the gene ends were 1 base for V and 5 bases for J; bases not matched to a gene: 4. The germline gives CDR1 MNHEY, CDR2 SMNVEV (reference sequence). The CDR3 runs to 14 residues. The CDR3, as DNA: TGTGCCAGCAGTTTATACAGGGGCGGTACTGAAGCTTTCTTT. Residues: CASSLYRGGTEAFF.

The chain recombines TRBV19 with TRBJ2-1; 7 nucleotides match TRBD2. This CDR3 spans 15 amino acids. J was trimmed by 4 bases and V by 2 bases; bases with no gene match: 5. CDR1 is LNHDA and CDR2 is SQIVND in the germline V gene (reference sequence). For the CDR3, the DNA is TGTGCCAGTAGTATACGGGGGAGGGGATACAATGAGCAGTTCTTC. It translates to CASSIRGRGYNEQFF.

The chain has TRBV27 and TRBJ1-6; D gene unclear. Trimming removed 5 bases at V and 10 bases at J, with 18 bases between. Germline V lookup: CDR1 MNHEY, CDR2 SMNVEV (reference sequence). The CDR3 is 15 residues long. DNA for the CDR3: TGTGCCAGCAGTCCAATTGGGCCCAACCACTCACCCCTCCACTTT. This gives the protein CASSPIGPNHSPLHF.

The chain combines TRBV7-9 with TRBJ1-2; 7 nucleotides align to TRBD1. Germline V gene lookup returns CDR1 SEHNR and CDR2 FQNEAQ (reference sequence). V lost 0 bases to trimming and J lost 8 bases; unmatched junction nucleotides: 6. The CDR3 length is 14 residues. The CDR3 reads CASSLATGLQGYTF. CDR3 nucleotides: TGTGCCAGCAGCTTAGCGACAGGGCTCCAGGGCTACACCTTC.

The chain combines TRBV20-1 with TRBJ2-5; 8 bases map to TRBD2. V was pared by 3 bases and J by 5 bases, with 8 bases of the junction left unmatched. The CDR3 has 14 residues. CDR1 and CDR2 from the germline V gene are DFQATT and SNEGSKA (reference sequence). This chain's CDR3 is CSASPAGARETQYF. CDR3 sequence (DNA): TGCAGTGCTAGTCCAGCGGGGGCCCGCGAGACCCAGTACTTC.

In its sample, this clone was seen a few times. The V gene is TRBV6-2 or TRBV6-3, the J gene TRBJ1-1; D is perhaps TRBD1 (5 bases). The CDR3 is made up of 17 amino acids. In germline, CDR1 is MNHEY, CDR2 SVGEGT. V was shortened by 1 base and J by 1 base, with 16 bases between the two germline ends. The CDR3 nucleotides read TGTGCCAGCAGTTACTTACCCGGGGGACCGACGAACACTGAAGCTTTCTTT. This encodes CASSYLPGGPTNTEAFF.

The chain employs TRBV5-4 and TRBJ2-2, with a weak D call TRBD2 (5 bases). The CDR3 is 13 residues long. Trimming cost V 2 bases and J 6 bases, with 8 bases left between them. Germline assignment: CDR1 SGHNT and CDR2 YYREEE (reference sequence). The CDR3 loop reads CASSFRGSGELFF. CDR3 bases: TGTGCCAGCAGCTTTCGGGGATCCGGGGAGCTGTTTTTT.

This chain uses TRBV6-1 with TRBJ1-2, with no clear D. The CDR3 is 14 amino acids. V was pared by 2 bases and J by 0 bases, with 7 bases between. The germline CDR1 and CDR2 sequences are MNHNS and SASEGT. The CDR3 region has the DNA TGTGCCAGCAGTGAAACCTACTCTAACTATGGCTACACCTTC. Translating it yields CASSETYSNYGYTF.

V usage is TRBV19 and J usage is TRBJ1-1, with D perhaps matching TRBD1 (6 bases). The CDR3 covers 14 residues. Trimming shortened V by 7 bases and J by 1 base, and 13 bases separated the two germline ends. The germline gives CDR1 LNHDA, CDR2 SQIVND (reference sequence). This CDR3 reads CASTNRVPNTEAFF. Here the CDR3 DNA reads TGTGCCAGTACCAACAGGGTCCCGAACACTGAAGCTTTCTTT.

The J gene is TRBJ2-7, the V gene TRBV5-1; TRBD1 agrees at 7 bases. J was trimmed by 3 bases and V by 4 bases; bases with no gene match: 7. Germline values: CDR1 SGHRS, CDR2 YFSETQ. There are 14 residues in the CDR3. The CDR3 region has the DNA TGCGCCAGCAGCGTACAGGGGCCCCGCTACGAGCAGTACTTC. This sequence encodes CASSVQGPRYEQYF. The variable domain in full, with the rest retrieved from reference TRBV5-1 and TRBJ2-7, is KAGVTQTPRYLIKTRGQQVTLSCSPISGHRSVSWYQQTPGQGLQFLFEYFSETQRNKGNFPGRFSGRQFSNSRSEMNVSTLELGDSALYLCASSVQGPRYEQYFGPGTRLTVT.

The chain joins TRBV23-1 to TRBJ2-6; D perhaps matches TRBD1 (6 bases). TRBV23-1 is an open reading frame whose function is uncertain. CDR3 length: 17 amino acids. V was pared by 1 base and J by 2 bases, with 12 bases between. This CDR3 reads CASSQCLTGTGANVLTF. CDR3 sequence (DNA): TGCGCCAGCAGTCAATGCCTTACAGGGACTGGGGCCAACGTCCTGACTTTC.

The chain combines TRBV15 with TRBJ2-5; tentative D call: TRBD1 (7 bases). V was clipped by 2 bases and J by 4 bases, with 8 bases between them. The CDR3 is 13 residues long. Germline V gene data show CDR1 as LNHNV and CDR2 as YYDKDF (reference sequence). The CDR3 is CATSRQGGETQYF. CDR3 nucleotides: TGTGCCACCAGCAGACAGGGGGGAGAGACCCAGTACTTC.

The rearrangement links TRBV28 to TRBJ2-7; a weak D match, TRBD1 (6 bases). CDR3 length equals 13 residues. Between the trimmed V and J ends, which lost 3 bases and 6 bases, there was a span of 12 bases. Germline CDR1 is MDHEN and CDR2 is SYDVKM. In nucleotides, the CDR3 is TGTGCCAGCAGTTTTCAGGGGTTCGGCGAGCAGTACGTC. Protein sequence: CASSFQGFGEQYV.

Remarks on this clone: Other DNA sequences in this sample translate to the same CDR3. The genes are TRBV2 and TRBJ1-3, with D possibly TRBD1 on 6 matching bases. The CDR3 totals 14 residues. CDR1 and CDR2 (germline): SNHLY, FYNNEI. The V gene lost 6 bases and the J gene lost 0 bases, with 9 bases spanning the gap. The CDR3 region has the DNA TGTGCCAGCAGAACAGGGTCCTCTGGAAACACCATATATTTT. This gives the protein CASRTGSSGNTIYF.

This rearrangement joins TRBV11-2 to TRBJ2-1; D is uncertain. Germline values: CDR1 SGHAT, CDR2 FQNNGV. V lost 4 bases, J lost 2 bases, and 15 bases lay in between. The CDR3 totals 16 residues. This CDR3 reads CASSYEYGFTYNEQFF. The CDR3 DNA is TGTGCCAGCAGCTACGAATACGGGTTTACCTACAATGAGCAGTTCTTC.

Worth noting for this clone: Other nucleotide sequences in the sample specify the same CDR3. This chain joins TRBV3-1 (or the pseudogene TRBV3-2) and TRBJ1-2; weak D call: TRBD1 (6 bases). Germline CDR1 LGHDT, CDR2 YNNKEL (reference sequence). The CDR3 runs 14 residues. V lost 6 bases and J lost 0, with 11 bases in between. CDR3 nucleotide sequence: TGTGCCAGCAGACGTACAGGGCCTAACTATGGCTACACCTTC. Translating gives CASRRTGPNYGYTF.

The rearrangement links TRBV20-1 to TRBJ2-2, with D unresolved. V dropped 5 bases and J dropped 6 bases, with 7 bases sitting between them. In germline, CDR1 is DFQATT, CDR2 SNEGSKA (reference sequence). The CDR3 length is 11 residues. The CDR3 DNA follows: TGCAGTGCTTGGCTCGCCGGGGAGCTGTTTTTT. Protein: CSAWLAGELFF.

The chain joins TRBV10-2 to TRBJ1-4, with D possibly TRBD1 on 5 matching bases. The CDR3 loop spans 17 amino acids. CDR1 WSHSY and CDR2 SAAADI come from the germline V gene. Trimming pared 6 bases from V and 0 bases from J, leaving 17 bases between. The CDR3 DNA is TGCGCCAGCAGCCTCTCCTGGGGGGGGGCAACTAATGAAAAACTGTTTTTT. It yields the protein CASSLSWGGATNEKLFF.

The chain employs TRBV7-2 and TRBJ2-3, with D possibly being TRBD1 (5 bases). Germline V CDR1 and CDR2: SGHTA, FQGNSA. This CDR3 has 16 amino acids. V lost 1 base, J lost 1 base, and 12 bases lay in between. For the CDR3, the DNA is TGTGCCAGCAGCTTAGGACCCCTCAGGGGCACAGATACGCAGTATTTT. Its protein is CASSLGPLRGTDTQYF.

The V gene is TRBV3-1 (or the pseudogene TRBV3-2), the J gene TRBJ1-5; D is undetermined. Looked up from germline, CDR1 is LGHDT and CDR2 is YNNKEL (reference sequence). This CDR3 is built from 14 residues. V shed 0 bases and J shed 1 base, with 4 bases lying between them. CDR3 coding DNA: TGTGCCAGCAGCCAAGACGGGAGCAATCAGCCCCAGCATTTT. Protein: CASSQDGSNQPQHF.

In DNA, the CDR3 is TGCGCCAGCAGCTTGGGTACAGGGGTGGGGGATTCCGGCGAGTACACTGAAGCTTTCTTT. Its protein product is CASSLGTGVGDSGEYTEAFF. The J gene is TRBJ1-1, the V gene TRBV5-1; 7 bases fit TRBD1. Germline values: CDR1 SGHRS, CDR2 YFSETQ. This CDR3 has 20 residues. The J segment lost 3 bases and the V segment lost 0 bases, leaving 20 bases of the junction unmatched.

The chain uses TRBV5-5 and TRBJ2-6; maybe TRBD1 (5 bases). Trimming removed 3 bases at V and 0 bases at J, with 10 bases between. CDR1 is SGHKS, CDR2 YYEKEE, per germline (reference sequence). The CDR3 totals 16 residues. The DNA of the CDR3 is TGTGCCAGCAGCTCCAGGGCGTACTCTGGGGCCAACGTCCTGACTTTC. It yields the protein CASSSRAYSGANVLTF.

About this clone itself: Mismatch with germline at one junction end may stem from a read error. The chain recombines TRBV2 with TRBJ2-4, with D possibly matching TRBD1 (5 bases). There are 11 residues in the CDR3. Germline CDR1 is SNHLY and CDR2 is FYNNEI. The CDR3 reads CASRLSGADNF. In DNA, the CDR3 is TGTGCCAGCAGACTTTCTGGGGCAGACAACTTC.

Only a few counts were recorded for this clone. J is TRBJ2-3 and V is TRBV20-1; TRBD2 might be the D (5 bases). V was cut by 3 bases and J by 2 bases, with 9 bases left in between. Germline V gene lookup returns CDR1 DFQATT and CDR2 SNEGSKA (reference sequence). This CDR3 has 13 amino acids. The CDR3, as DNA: TGCAGTGCTAGTAGAGCGGCCACAGATACGCAGTATTTT. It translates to CSASRAATDTQYF.

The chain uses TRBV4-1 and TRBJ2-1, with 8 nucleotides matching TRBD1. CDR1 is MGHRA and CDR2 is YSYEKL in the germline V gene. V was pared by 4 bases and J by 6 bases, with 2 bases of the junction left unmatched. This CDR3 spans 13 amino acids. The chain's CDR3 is CASSPDRGNEQFF. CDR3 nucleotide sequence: TGCGCCAGCAGCCCCGACAGGGGCAATGAGCAGTTCTTC.

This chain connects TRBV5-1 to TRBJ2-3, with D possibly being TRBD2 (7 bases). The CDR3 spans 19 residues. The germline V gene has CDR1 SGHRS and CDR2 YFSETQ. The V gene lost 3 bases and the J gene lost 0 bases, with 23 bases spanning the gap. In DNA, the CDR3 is TGCGCCAGCAGCTCCCCTCGCCTTACAGGGAGGGGGAGCACAGATACGCAGTATTTT. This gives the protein CASSSPRLTGRGSTDTQYF. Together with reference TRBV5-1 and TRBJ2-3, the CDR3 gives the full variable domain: KAGVTQTPRYLIKTRGQQVTLSCSPISGHRSVSWYQQTPGQGLQFLFEYFSETQRNKGNFPGRFSGRQFSNSRSEMNVSTLELGDSALYLCASSSPRLTGRGSTDTQYFGPGTRLTVL.

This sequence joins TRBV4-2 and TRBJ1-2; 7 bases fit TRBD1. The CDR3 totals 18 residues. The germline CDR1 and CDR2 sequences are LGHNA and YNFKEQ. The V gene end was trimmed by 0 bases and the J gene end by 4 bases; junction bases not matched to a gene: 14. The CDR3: CASSQELGGAGGSYGYTF. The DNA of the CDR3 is TGTGCCAGCAGCCAAGAGCTAGGCGGGGCAGGGGGAAGCTATGGCTACACCTTC.

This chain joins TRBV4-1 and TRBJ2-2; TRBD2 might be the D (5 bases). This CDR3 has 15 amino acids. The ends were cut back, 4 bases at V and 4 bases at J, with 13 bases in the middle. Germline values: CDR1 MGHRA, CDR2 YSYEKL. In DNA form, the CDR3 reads TGCGCCAGCAGCCTTACTAGTGCGAGCACCGGGGAGCTGTTTTTT. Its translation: CASSLTSASTGELFF.

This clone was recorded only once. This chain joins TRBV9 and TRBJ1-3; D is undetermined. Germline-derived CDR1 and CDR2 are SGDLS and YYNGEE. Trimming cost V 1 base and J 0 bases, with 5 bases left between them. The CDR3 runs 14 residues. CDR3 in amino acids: CASSVSVSGNTIYF. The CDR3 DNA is TGTGCCAGCAGCGTATCAGTCTCTGGAAACACCATATATTTT.

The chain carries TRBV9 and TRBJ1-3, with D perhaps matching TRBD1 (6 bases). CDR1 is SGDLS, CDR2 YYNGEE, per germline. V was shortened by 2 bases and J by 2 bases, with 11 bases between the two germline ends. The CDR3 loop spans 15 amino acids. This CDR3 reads CASSVGGGPGNTIYF. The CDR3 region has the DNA TGTGCCAGCAGCGTCGGCGGGGGGCCTGGAAACACCATATATTTT.